Below, 29 T cell receptor beta chains from the same sample are listed, as sequenced in a study of cytomegalovirus exposure and HLA in healthy donors. Both 60 Vbeta primers and 13 Jbeta primers went into the PCR. Clones were sequenced by immunoSEQ multiplex PCR, and TCRdb holds only the in-frame ones, with some missing. This table holds roughly 100,000 clones, about 71% found once. The sample was PBMCs. The receptors were gathered from a woman aged 50 to 65 in good health and CMV-seronegative.

The chain combines TRBV10-1 with TRBJ2-1, with TRBD2 matching 11 bases. Germline CDR1 reads WNHNN; CDR2 reads SYGVQD (reference sequence). The CDR3 sequence is 16 residues long. The ends lost 2 bases at V and 8 bases at J; junction bases unmatched: 8. The CDR3 protein is CASSEAIAGGLHEQFF. CDR3 bases: TGCGCCAGCAGTGAGGCCATAGCGGGGGGGCTCCATGAGCAGTTCTTC.

The CDR3 protein is CASSSSNTEAFF. CDR3 DNA: TGTGCCAGCAGCTCTTCTAACACTGAAGCTTTCTTT. The V gene is TRBV5-6, the J gene TRBJ1-1, with D hard to call. The CDR3 is 12 residues long. V was clipped by 3 bases and J by 2 bases, with 5 bases between them. CDR1 SGHDT and CDR2 YYEEEE come from the germline V gene.

The chain carries TRBV5-1 and TRBJ2-1; no clear D. The CDR3 has 13 residues. CDR1 is SGHRS, CDR2 YFSETQ, per germline. The V end was cut by 2 bases, the J end by 6 bases, with 9 bases between. The CDR3 sequence: CASSLRVGNEQFF. The CDR3 nucleotides read TGCGCCAGCAGCTTACGGGTAGGCAATGAGCAGTTCTTC. Using reference TRBV5-1 and TRBJ2-1 for the parts outside the CDR3, the full variable domain is KAGVTQTPRYLIKTRGQQVTLSCSPISGHRSVSWYQQTPGQGLQFLFEYFSETQRNKGNFPGRFSGRQFSNSRSEMNVSTLELGDSALYLCASSLRVGNEQFFGPGTRLTVL.

V and J are TRBV4-1 and TRBJ2-2, with D perhaps matching TRBD2 (6 bases). V lost 2 bases and J lost 0, with 13 bases in between. CDR1 is MGHRA and CDR2 is YSYEKL in the germline V gene. CDR3 length: 17 amino acids. CDR3 coding DNA: TGCGCCAGCAGCCAACTCGCGGGGTTTGCGAACACCGGGGAGCTGTTTTTT. The encoded protein is CASSQLAGFANTGELFF.

This clone has a handful of counts. V and J are TRBV11-2 and TRBJ1-1; tentative D call: TRBD1 (5 bases). The germline CDR1 and CDR2 sequences are SGHAT and FQNNGV. The CDR3 is 14 amino acids. V lost 4 bases, J lost 5 bases, and 14 bases lay in between. DNA for the CDR3: TGTGCCAGCAGCTGGACCGGCCGGGGGACTGAAGCTTTCTTT. Its protein is CASSWTGRGTEAFF.

This clone appeared a few times. The chain employs TRBV5-1 and TRBJ1-6; D may be TRBD1 (6 bases). This CDR3 contains 16 residues. With 0 bases removed from V and 6 bases from J, the gap between germline ends came to 13 bases. The germline CDR1 and CDR2 sequences are SGHRS and YFSETQ. The CDR3 nucleotides are TGCGCCAGCAGCTTGGACCCCCAGGGGTCTAATTCACCCCTCCACTTT. Translation: CASSLDPQGSNSPLHF.

This clone was counted between two and nine times. The V and J genes are TRBV9 and TRBJ2-2, with a weak D call TRBD2 (5 bases). Trimming cost V 3 bases and J 2 bases, with 8 bases left between them. There are 14 residues in the CDR3. The germline V gene encodes CDR1 SGDLS and CDR2 YYNGEE. Here the CDR3 DNA reads TGTGCCAGCAGCGGGACTGGAAACACCGGGGAGCTGTTTTTT. Amino acids: CASSGTGNTGELFF. Based on the CDR3 plus reference TRBV9 and TRBJ2-2, the full variable domain is DSGVTQTPKHLITATGQRVTLRCSPRSGDLSVYWYQQSLDQGLQFLIQYYNGEERAKGNILERFSAQQFPDLHSELNLSSLELGDSALYFCASSGTGNTGELFFGEGSRLTVL.

V usage is TRBV5-1 and J usage is TRBJ2-3, with 11 bases matching TRBD2. V lost 2 bases to trimming and J lost 2 bases; unmatched junction nucleotides: 13. CDR1 is SGHRS and CDR2 is YFSETQ in the germline V gene. This CDR3 has 19 residues. DNA of the CDR3: TGCGCCAGCAGCTTACTAGCGGGAGAGGGTGATTTTTTCACAGATACGCAGTATTTT. The encoded protein is CASSLLAGEGDFFTDTQYF.

This clone turned up a few times. For the CDR3, the DNA is TGTGCCAGCAGTTCGCCCAGGGCTGGAAACACCATATATTTT. It encodes CASSSPRAGNTIYF. The gene calls are TRBV6-5 and TRBJ1-3, with D possibly being TRBD1 (5 bases). The CDR3 runs 14 residues. Per the germline V gene, CDR1 is MNHEY and CDR2 is SVGAGI. V lost 4 bases to trimming and J lost 2 bases, with 9 bases between them.

The chain employs TRBV10-3 and TRBJ2-3; TRBD2 matches 8 bases. This CDR3 has 13 residues. J lost 2 bases, V lost 8 bases, and 3 bases had no gene match. Germline lookup yields CDR1 ENHRY and CDR2 SYGVKD. The CDR3 DNA reads as TGTGCCATCGCGGGGGGCCCCACAGATACGCAGTATTTT. It specifies CAIAGGPTDTQYF.

This sequence joins TRBV18 and TRBJ2-1, with TRBD2 matching 13 bases. Germline trimming cut 5 bases from V and 1 base from J; bases unmatched to any gene: 11. The CDR3 consists of 19 residues. Germline assignment: CDR1 KGHSH and CDR2 LQKENI. The CDR3 DNA reads TGTGCCAGCTCAGGACTAGCGGGAGCCCTTAAAGGGTCCTACAATGAGCAGTTCTTC. Its translation is CASSGLAGALKGSYNEQFF.

The J gene is TRBJ2-7, the V gene TRBV28; 11 bases line up with TRBD2. V trimming: 6 bases; J trimming: 3 bases; junction bases outside the gene matches: 7. Germline loops: CDR1 MDHEN, CDR2 SYDVKM. This CDR3 has 15 amino acids. The CDR3 DNA reads TGTGCCAGCAGACCGGGACTAGCGGCCTACTACGAGCAGTACTTC. It encodes CASRPGLAAYYEQYF.

This clone was seen once. Mismatch with germline at one junction end may stem from a read error. The rearrangement uses TRBV2 and TRBJ1-1, with no clear D. Germline CDR1 reads SNHLY; CDR2 reads FYNNEI. CDR3 length: 14 amino acids. The CDR3, as DNA: TGTGCCAGCACCGAGGCCGGATGGAACACTGAAGCTTCCTTT. This encodes CASTEAGWNTEASF.

The V and J genes are TRBV7-8 and TRBJ2-1; tentative D call: TRBD1 (6 bases). Germline CDR1 is SGHVS and CDR2 is FQNEAQ. The CDR3 totals 14 residues. Between the trimmed V and J ends, which lost 3 bases and 5 bases, there was a span of 11 bases. CDR3 coding DNA: TGTGCCAGCAGCTTCAGGGGTACCCACAATGAGCAGTTCTTC. It translates to CASSFRGTHNEQFF.

V usage is TRBV5-1 and J usage is TRBJ2-2, with TRBD2 matching over 7 bases. Germline V lookup: CDR1 SGHRS, CDR2 YFSETQ. The CDR3 length is 17 residues. The junction had 19 bases not matched to a gene; V was cut back by 4 bases and J by 10 bases. The CDR3 DNA is TGCGCCAGCAGCCGCTCGGGAGGCGTGGCGGGATTCGAGGAGCTGTTTTTT. Its translation: CASSRSGGVAGFEELFF.

The DNA for the CDR3 is TGCGCCAGCAGCCAGGGCGGGGGGGTATACACCGGGGAGCTGTTTTTT. This translates into CASSQGGGVYTGELFF. This chain uses TRBV4-1 with TRBJ2-2; 9 nucleotides match TRBD2. There are 16 residues in the CDR3. Germline assignment: CDR1 MGHRA and CDR2 YSYEKL. The trim removed 3 bases at V and 3 bases at J, leaving 5 bases unmatched.

V and J are TRBV10-3 and TRBJ2-5; weak D call: TRBD2 (5 bases). Germline V gene lookup returns CDR1 ENHRY and CDR2 SYGVKD. This CDR3 has 17 residues. Trimming cost V 0 bases and J 1 base, with 15 bases left between them. CDR3 sequence reads: CAISESIGQSGQETQYF. CDR3 DNA: TGTGCCATCAGTGAGTCGATAGGGCAAAGCGGCCAAGAGACCCAGTACTTC.

The rearrangement joins TRBV6-1 to TRBJ1-2; perhaps TRBD1 as D (5 bases). Trimming took 1 base from V and 8 from J, leaving 11 bases between them. Germline V gene lookup returns CDR1 MNHNS and CDR2 SASEGT. The CDR3 totals 13 residues. The CDR3 loop is CASSEVRVGGYTF. The CDR3 bases are TGTGCCAGCAGTGAAGTCAGGGTCGGGGGCTACACCTTC.

The chain uses TRBV27 and TRBJ2-5; 11 bases agree with TRBD2. V gave up 8 bases and J gave up 7 bases; unmatched junction bases: 12. This CDR3 is built from 15 residues. CDR1 MNHEY and CDR2 SMNVEV come from the germline V gene (reference sequence). Written as DNA, the CDR3 is TGTGCCAGCGGGACTAGCGGCCTCCACTTCGGGACCCAGTACTTC. This codes for CASGTSGLHFGTQYF.

About this clone itself: At one end the junction does not follow the germline gene, possibly because of a read error. The V gene is TRBV7-9, the J gene TRBJ2-1; the D gene is possibly TRBD2 (6 bases). CDR3 length: 12 residues. Germline V gives CDR1 SEHNR, CDR2 FQNEAQ (reference sequence). The CDR3 DNA is TGTTCCAGCAGCTCCCTGACCCGGAGGGAGTTCTTC. Residues: CSSSSLTRREFF.

This clone occurred a few times. This chain uses TRBV15 with TRBJ2-7; D not resolved. This CDR3 spans 16 amino acids. V lost 3 bases to trimming and J lost 2 bases, with 17 bases between them. Germline lookup yields CDR1 LNHNV and CDR2 YYDKDF (reference sequence). CDR3: CATSSQNIPRAYEQYF. CDR3 coding DNA: TGTGCCACCAGCAGTCAGAACATCCCCCGGGCCTACGAGCAGTACTTC. The whole variable domain, filled in from reference TRBV15 and TRBJ2-7, reads DAMVIQNPRYQVTQFGKPVTLSCSQTLNHNVMYWYQQKSSQAPKLLFHYYDKDFNNEADTPDNFQSRRPNTSFCFLDIRSPGLGDTAMYLCATSSQNIPRAYEQYFGPGTRLTVT.

The genes are TRBV9 and TRBJ2-5; D possibly corresponds to TRBD1 (6 bases). The germline V gene encodes CDR1 SGDLS and CDR2 YYNGEE. Between the trimmed V and J ends, which lost 4 bases and 2 bases, there was a span of 15 bases. This CDR3 is built from 15 residues. The CDR3 sequence is CASSTRQAVQETQYF. DNA for the CDR3: TGTGCCAGCAGCACCCGACAGGCCGTGCAAGAGACCCAGTACTTC.

This CDR3 is CASSLTKNTGELFF. The CDR3 DNA is TGTGCCAGCAGCCTGACTAAGAACACCGGGGAGCTGTTTTTT. This sequence joins TRBV11-3 and TRBJ2-2, with D maybe TRBD2 (5 bases). This CDR3 is 14 amino acids long. Germline-derived CDR1 and CDR2 are SGHNT and YENEEA. V lost 5 bases to trimming and J lost 1 base, with 8 bases between them.

With regard to this clone: The sample has other DNA sequences that encode this CDR3 too. This chain uses TRBV7-8 with TRBJ1-6, with D perhaps TRBD1 (6 bases). The germline V and J ends were trimmed by 0 bases and 10 bases, with 13 bases remaining between them. The germline CDR1 and CDR2 sequences are SGHVS and FQNEAQ. This CDR3 region has 15 residues. CDR3 amino acids: CASSLAYRDDSPLHF. DNA of the CDR3: TGTGCCAGCAGCTTAGCATACAGGGATGACTCACCCCTCCACTTT.

This clone came up a few times. This chain connects TRBV5-1 to TRBJ2-2; 10 nucleotides line up with TRBD2. V dropped 0 bases and J dropped 3; count of bases not matched to a gene: 5. CDR1 SGHRS and CDR2 YFSETQ come from the germline V gene. The CDR3 is 17 amino acids. The CDR3 loop reads CASSLASGGSDTGELFF. The DNA for the CDR3 is TGCGCCAGCAGCTTGGCTAGCGGGGGATCGGACACCGGGGAGCTGTTTTTT. The variable domain in full, with the rest retrieved from reference TRBV5-1 and TRBJ2-2, is KAGVTQTPRYLIKTRGQQVTLSCSPISGHRSVSWYQQTPGQGLQFLFEYFSETQRNKGNFPGRFSGRQFSNSRSEMNVSTLELGDSALYLCASSLASGGSDTGELFFGEGSRLTVL.

The CDR3 DNA sequence: TGTGCCAGCAGCCCACCGACTAGCGGACTATACGAGCAGTACTTC. It specifies CASSPPTSGLYEQYF. This chain joins TRBV7-8 and TRBJ2-7; TRBD2 aligns across 9 bases. This CDR3 is built from 15 residues. V was clipped by 5 bases and J by 4 bases; unmatched bases: 9. The germline gives CDR1 SGHVS, CDR2 FQNEAQ. Supplemented by reference TRBV7-8 and TRBJ2-7, the full variable domain reads GAGVSQSPRYKVAKRGQDVALRCDPISGHVSLFWYQQALGQGPEFLTYFQNEAQLDKSGLPSDRFFAERPEGSVSTLKIQRTQQEDSAVYLCASSPPTSGLYEQYFGPGTRLTVT.

This chain links TRBV27 with TRBJ2-1; no definite D call. The length of the CDR3 is 12 residues. Germline CDR1 and CDR2: MNHEY and SMNVEV (reference sequence). Trimming left V 5 bases short and J 7 bases short, with 9 bases between. Written as DNA, the CDR3 is TGTGCCAGCAGTCTAGGAAGGAATGAGCAGTTCTTC. This encodes CASSLGRNEQFF.

The table lists this clone with a few counts. The chain recombines TRBV10-3 with TRBJ2-2; a weak D match, TRBD1 (6 bases). The V end lost 10 bases, the J end lost 6 bases, and 15 bases lay between the germline ends. Germline values: CDR1 ENHRY, CDR2 SYGVKD. CDR3 length equals 13 residues. The CDR3 DNA sequence: TGTGCCACCGCAACAGGGATCGCCGGGGAGCTGTTTTTT. Its translation: CATATGIAGELFF.

This clone was seen a single time. This chain connects TRBV11-2 to TRBJ2-7; 8 positions match TRBD1. Germline lookup yields CDR1 SGHAT and CDR2 FQNNGV. The trim removed 4 bases at V and 2 bases at J, leaving 10 bases unmatched. CDR3 length: 16 amino acids. The CDR3 coding sequence is TGTGCCAGCAGCTATCGTCACTCAGGGGGCCCCTACGAGCAGTACTTC. It is translated as CASSYRHSGGPYEQYF.